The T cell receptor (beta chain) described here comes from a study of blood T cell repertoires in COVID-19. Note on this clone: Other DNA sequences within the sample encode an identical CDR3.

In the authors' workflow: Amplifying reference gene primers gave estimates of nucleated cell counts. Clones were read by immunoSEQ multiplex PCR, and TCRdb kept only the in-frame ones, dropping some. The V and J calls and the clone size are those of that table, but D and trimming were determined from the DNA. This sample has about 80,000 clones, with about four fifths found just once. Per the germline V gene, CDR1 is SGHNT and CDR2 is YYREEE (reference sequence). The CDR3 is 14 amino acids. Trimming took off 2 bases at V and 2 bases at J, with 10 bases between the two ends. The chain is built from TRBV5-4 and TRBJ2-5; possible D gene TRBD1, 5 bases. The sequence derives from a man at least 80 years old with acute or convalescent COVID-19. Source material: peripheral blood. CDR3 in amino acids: CASSLRGGQETQYF. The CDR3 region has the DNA TGTGCCAGCAGCTTAAGGGGTGGACAAGAGACCCAGTACTTC.